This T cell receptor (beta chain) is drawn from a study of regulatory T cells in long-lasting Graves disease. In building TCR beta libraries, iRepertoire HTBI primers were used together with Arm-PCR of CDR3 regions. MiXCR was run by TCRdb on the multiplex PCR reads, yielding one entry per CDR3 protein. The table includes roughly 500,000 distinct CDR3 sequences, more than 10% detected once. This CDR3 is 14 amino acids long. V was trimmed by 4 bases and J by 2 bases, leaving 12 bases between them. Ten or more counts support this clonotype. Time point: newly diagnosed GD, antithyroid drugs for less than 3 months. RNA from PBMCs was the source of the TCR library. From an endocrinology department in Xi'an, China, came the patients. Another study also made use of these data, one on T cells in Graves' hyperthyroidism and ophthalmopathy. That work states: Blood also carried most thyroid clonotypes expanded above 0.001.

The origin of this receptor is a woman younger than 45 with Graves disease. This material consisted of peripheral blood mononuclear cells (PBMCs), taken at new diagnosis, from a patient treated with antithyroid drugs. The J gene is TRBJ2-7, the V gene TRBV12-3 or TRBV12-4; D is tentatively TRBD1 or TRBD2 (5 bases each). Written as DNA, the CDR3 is TGTGCCAGCAGTTCGGGACCGCCACCCTACGAGCAGTACTTC. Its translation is CASSSGPPPYEQYF.